The 26 T cell receptor beta chains given below trace back to one sample, sequenced in a study of regulatory T cells in long-lasting Graves disease. Sequencing libraries for TCR beta were prepared with iRepertoire HTBI primers and Arm-PCR of CDR3 regions. MiXCR was run by TCRdb on the multiplex PCR reads, yielding one entry per CDR3 protein. Altogether roughly 530,000 distinct CDR3 sequences are present, about 16% being singletons, with the ten largest covering around 25%. Time point here: newly diagnosed GD, antithyroid drugs for less than 3 months. PBMC-extracted RNA yielded the TCR library. The same data also contributed to another study, on T cells in Graves' hyperthyroidism and ophthalmopathy.

The material was peripheral blood mononuclear cells (PBMCs), obtained at new diagnosis, from a patient treated with antithyroid drugs. The receptors were sampled from a woman aged 35-65 years with Graves disease.

Many counts were recorded for this clonotype. The chain couples TRBV6-5 to TRBJ2-7; TRBD1 is a possible D gene (5 bases). Germline lookup yields CDR1 MNHEY and CDR2 SVGAGI. V dropped 0 bases and J dropped 3 bases, with 12 bases sitting between them. The CDR3 spans 15 residues. This CDR3 reads CASSYSQGANYEQYF. DNA for the CDR3: TGTGCCAGCAGTTACTCCCAGGGCGCTAACTACGAGCAGTACTTC.

The sample holds many counts of this clonotype. This chain joins TRBV5-1 and TRBJ2-4; 9 bases are a match to TRBD1. CDR3 length equals 17 residues. Germline V lookup: CDR1 SGHRS, CDR2 YFSETQ. V was pared by 2 bases and J by 0 bases, with 6 bases of the junction left unmatched. CDR3 sequence reads: CASSFTGGAIAKNIQYF. The CDR3 bases are TGCGCCAGCAGCTTCACAGGGGGCGCAATAGCCAAAAACATTCAGTACTTC.

In this sample, this clonotype turned up many times. The chain carries TRBV12-3 or TRBV12-4 and TRBJ1-2; D remains ambiguous. The V end was cut by 2 bases, the J end by 2 bases, with 15 bases between. The CDR3 has 16 residues. CDR3 sequence reads: CASSLLWMEQNYGYTF. The CDR3 nucleotides are TGTGCCAGCAGTTTACTCTGGATGGAACAGAACTATGGCTACACCTTC.

This clonotype has a handful of counts. The chain couples TRBV5-1 to TRBJ1-1; 12 bases match TRBD1. V gave up 6 bases and J gave up 0 bases; unmatched junction bases: 3. CDR1 and CDR2 from the germline V gene are SGHRS and YFSETQ. The CDR3 has 15 amino acids. CDR3 residues: CASTGTGGLNTEAFF. The CDR3 nucleotides read TGCGCCAGCACCGGGACAGGGGGCTTGAACACTGAAGCTTTCTTT.

This clonotype was observed a single time. The CDR3 spells CASSQDGKQGGVYGYTF. The CDR3 bases are TGTGCCAGCAGCCAAGACGGGAAACAGGGTGGAGTATATGGCTACACCTTC. The chain is built from TRBV11-2 and TRBJ1-2; D is perhaps TRBD1 (6 bases). The V gene's germline CDR1 is SGHAT and CDR2 FQNNGV. Trimming cost V 5 bases and J 5 bases, with 24 bases left between them. This CDR3 contains 17 residues.

This clonotype appeared a few times. The J gene is TRBJ2-2, the V gene TRBV13; 7 positions agree with TRBD2. The CDR3 runs to 16 residues. V lost 0 bases, J lost 5 bases, and 6 bases stayed unmatched. Germline V gene lookup returns CDR1 PRHDT and CDR2 FYEKMQ (reference sequence). The DNA of the CDR3 is TGTGCCAGCAGCTTAGGGACCTCCGGGGGGACCGGGGAGCTGTTTTTT. Translating gives CASSLGTSGGTGELFF.

The CDR3 loop is CASSLDPEVIRSEAFF. The CDR3 region has the DNA TGTGCCAGCAGCTTAGACCCGGAGGTCATAAGGTCTGAAGCTTTCTTT. The chain is built from TRBV7-2 and TRBJ1-1; D gene ambiguous. V gave up 1 base and J gave up 6 bases, with 18 bases separating them. The CDR3 totals 16 residues. Germline-derived CDR1 and CDR2 are SGHTA and FQGNSA.

This clonotype was observed many times. The chain joins TRBV12-3 or TRBV12-4 to TRBJ1-2; possible D gene TRBD1, 5 bases. The ends were cut back, 4 bases at V and 8 bases at J, with 14 bases in the middle. The CDR3 loop spans 13 amino acids. The CDR3 bases are TGTGCCAGCAGTTGGGACCTAGCTAAAGGCTACACCTTC. Protein sequence: CASSWDLAKGYTF.

A word on this clonotype: A much larger clone differs by one base, so this may be a read error. The conserved final phenylalanine or tryptophan is absent from the CDR3, which likely points to a read error. The chain links TRBV6-2 or TRBV6-3 to TRBJ1-6, with D possibly TRBD1 on 5 matching bases. CDR3 length equals 13 residues. CDR1 is MNHEY and CDR2 is SVGEGT in the germline V gene. Trimming took 9 bases from V and 7 from J, leaving 13 bases between them. CDR3 DNA sequence: TGTGCCAGTACTAGGGGTCTCAATTCACCCCTCCACTCT. Translating gives CASTRGLNSPLHS.

In regard to this clonotype: A much larger clonotype is one base distant, so this may be a read error. The gene calls are TRBV11-2 and TRBJ1-4; D remains ambiguous. This CDR3 has 15 residues. In germline, CDR1 is SGHAT, CDR2 FQNNGV. The V gene lost 1 base and the J gene lost 4 bases, with 10 bases spanning the gap. The chain's CDR3 is CASSLVTAINEKLFF. For the CDR3, the DNA is TGTGCCAGCAGCTTAGTTACCGCTATTAATGAAAAACTGTTTTTT.

This chain links TRBV18 with TRBJ2-5; perhaps D is TRBD1 or TRBD2 (5 bases each). CDR3 length: 15 residues. Germline V CDR1 and CDR2: KGHSH, LQKENI. Trimming took 5 bases from V and 5 from J, leaving 18 bases between them. CDR3 sequence (DNA): TGTGCCAGCTCATCCCCTCTGGGGCCGGGGGAGACCCAGTACTTC. Residues: CASSSPLGPGETQYF.

The V and J genes are TRBV7-2 and TRBJ2-7; TRBD2 might be the D (6 bases). The CDR3 spans 13 residues. The germline V gene encodes CDR1 SGHTA and CDR2 FQGNSA. V was clipped by 5 bases and J by 0 bases, with 8 bases between them. CDR3 DNA: TGTGCCAGCAGCCAGACTAGCTCCTACGAGCAGTACTTC. It is translated as CASSQTSSYEQYF.

J is TRBJ1-5 and V is TRBV7-9; D is unclear. Germline CDR1 is SEHNR and CDR2 is FQNEAQ (reference sequence). The CDR3 spans 14 residues. V lost 1 base and J lost 1, with 5 bases in between. The DNA of the CDR3 is TGTGCCAGCAGCTTAGAGAGGAGCAATCAGCCCCAGCATTTT. This encodes CASSLERSNQPQHF.

Notes on this clonotype: This may stem from a read error, because a much larger clone lies one nucleotide away. The rearrangement joins TRBV5-5 to TRBJ1-2, with 8 bases lining up with TRBD1. The CDR3 length is 15 residues. CDR1 is SGHKS and CDR2 is YYEKEE in the germline V gene (reference sequence). CDR3 sequence reads: CASRYDRGLKNGCTF. CDR3 coding DNA: TGTGCCAGCAGATACGACAGGGGCTTGAAAAATGGCTGCACCTTC.

This clonotype has at least ten counts. The rearrangement uses TRBV27 and TRBJ2-5, with 8 positions matching TRBD1. Per germline, CDR1 MNHEY and CDR2 SMNVEV (reference sequence). Trimming took 4 bases from V and 0 from J; bases not matched to a gene: 4. This CDR3 comprises 15 residues. The CDR3 nucleotides are TGTGCCAGCAGTTCCGGACAGGGCTACCAAGAGACCCAGTACTTC. This codes for CASSSGQGYQETQYF.

This clonotype was seen many times. The rearrangement joins TRBV27 to TRBJ1-6; possibly TRBD1 for D (6 bases). V gave up 7 bases and J gave up 7 bases, with 14 bases separating them. The V gene's germline CDR1 is MNHEY and CDR2 SMNVEV (reference sequence). This CDR3 contains 14 residues. The CDR3 protein is CASTPRGGNSPLHF. The DNA for the CDR3 is TGTGCCAGCACCCCGAGGGGGGGGAATTCACCCCTCCACTTT.

This clonotype was seen only a few times. The chain links TRBV5-4 to TRBJ2-5; perhaps TRBD1 as D (6 bases). CDR1 and CDR2 (germline): SGHNT, YYREEE (reference sequence). Between the trimmed V and J ends, which lost 4 bases and 2 bases, there was a span of 21 bases. The length of the CDR3 is 17 residues. CDR3 sequence (DNA): TGTGCCAGCAGCCGTACAGGGTTTGGGAGTAATCAAGAGACCCAGTACTTC. Protein sequence: CASSRTGFGSNQETQYF. Supplemented by reference TRBV5-4 and TRBJ2-5, the full variable domain reads ETGVTQSPTHLIKTRGQQVTLRCSSQSGHNTVSWYQQALGQGPQFIFQYYREEENGRGNFPPRFSGLQFPNYSSELNVNALELDDSALYLCASSRTGFGSNQETQYFGPGTRLLVL.

This clonotype was observed many times. V and J are TRBV3-1 and TRBJ1-2; D ambiguous. The germline gives CDR1 LGHDT, CDR2 YNNKEL (reference sequence). This CDR3 is built from 12 residues. Trimming stripped 6 bases from V and 4 bases from J, with 9 bases between. CDR3 sequence: CASRDGVYGYTF. The CDR3 coding sequence is TGTGCCAGCAGGGATGGGGTCTATGGCTACACCTTC.

This clonotype was observed at least ten times. The V call is TRBV3-1, the J call TRBJ1-1, with TRBD1 identical over 9 bases. Germline trimming cut 5 bases from V and 5 bases from J; bases unmatched to any gene: 12. The germline V gene encodes CDR1 LGHDT and CDR2 YNNKEL (reference sequence). CDR3 size: 16 residues. CDR3 loop: CASSEVGTGRRTEAFF. In nucleotides, the CDR3 is TGTGCCAGCAGCGAAGTGGGGACAGGGAGGCGGACTGAAGCTTTCTTT.

The count of this clonotype is one. This chain joins TRBV5-1 and TRBJ2-1, with D perhaps matching TRBD2 (5 bases). The CDR3 sequence is 15 residues long. CDR1 SGHRS and CDR2 YFSETQ come from the germline V gene. V lost 3 bases, J lost 7 bases, and 17 bases lay in between. CDR3 DNA: TGCGCCAGCAGCTCCACCCGGGGAAGCGGAAATGAGCAGTTCTTC. It yields the protein CASSSTRGSGNEQFF. Together with reference TRBV5-1 and TRBJ2-1, the CDR3 gives the full variable domain: KAGVTQTPRYLIKTRGQQVTLSCSPISGHRSVSWYQQTPGQGLQFLFEYFSETQRNKGNFPGRFSGRQFSNSRSEMNVSTLELGDSALYLCASSSTRGSGNEQFFGPGTRLTVL.

The sample holds many counts of this clonotype. The chain combines TRBV7-9 with TRBJ2-5; 7 bases map to TRBD2. V shed 5 bases and J 0 bases; nucleotides not matched to a gene: 6. This CDR3 comprises 15 residues. Germline V gene lookup returns CDR1 SEHNR and CDR2 FQNEAQ (reference sequence). In DNA form, the CDR3 reads TGTGCCAGCAGCCCCAGCGGGGCCAACCAAGAGACCCAGTACTTC. This gives the protein CASSPSGANQETQYF.

This clonotype was recorded at least ten times. This chain links TRBV20-1 with TRBJ2-1; perhaps TRBD1 as D (6 bases). The CDR3 runs 16 residues. Germline V gene sequence: CDR1 DFQATT, CDR2 SNEGSKA (reference sequence). The V and J ends lost 3 bases and 6 bases respectively, with 21 bases between them. Here the CDR3 reads CSARGQGPLVGNEQFF. For the CDR3, the DNA is TGCAGTGCTAGGGGGCAGGGGCCATTAGTCGGCAATGAGCAGTTCTTC.

This clonotype showed up many times. The chain employs TRBV29-1 and TRBJ1-1, with 7 nucleotides matching TRBD1. Germline V gene lookup returns CDR1 SQVTM and CDR2 ANQGSEA. This CDR3 spans 12 amino acids. V lost 7 bases and J lost 4; bases outside the gene matches: 6. The DNA for the CDR3 is TGCAGCGGCGGGGACAGCGGCACTGAAGCTTTCTTT. Its translation is CSGGDSGTEAFF.

A note on this clonotype: At one end the junction does not follow the germline gene, possibly because of a read error. V usage is TRBV20-1 and J usage is TRBJ2-1, with 9 bases aligning to TRBD2. This CDR3 comprises 17 residues. Germline V gene sequence: CDR1 DFQATT, CDR2 SNEGSKA (reference sequence). The CDR3 nucleotides read TGCAGTGCTAGTGATGCGGGGGGGGAAAGCTCCTACAATGAGCAGCTCTTC. Protein: CSASDAGGESSYNEQLF.

Ten or more counts support this clonotype. The rearrangement links TRBV28 to TRBJ2-3; no firm D call. This CDR3 is 14 amino acids long. Germline loops: CDR1 MDHEN, CDR2 SYDVKM. The V and J ends lost 2 bases and 2 bases respectively, with 8 bases between them. CDR3 sequence: CASSLIQFTDTQYF. The DNA for the CDR3 is TGTGCCAGCAGTTTAATACAGTTCACAGATACGCAGTATTTT.

This clonotype was seen many times. V and J are TRBV28 and TRBJ1-5; tentative D call: TRBD1 (5 bases). CDR3 length equals 16 residues. Between the trimmed V and J ends, which lost 2 bases and 6 bases, there was a span of 17 bases. CDR1 is MDHEN, CDR2 SYDVKM, per germline. The CDR3, as DNA: TGTGCCAGCAGTTTAGCAGGGTATCGCGTGAGTCAGCCCCAGCATTTT. Translation: CASSLAGYRVSQPQHF.